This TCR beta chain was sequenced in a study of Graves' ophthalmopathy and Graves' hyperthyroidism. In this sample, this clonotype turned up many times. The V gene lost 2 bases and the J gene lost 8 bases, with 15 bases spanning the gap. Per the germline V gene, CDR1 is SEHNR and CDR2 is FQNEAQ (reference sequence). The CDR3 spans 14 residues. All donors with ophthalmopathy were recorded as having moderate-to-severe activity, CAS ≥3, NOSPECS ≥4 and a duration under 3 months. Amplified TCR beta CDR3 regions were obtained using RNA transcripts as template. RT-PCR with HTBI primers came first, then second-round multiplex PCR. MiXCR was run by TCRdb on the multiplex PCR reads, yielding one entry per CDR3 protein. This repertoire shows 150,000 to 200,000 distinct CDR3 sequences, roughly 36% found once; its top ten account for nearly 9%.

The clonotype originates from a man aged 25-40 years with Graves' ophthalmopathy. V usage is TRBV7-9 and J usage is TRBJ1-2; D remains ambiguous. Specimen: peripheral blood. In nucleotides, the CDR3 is TGTGCCAGCAGCTTAAGTTATGGGGTTGGCGGCTACACCTTC. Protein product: CASSLSYGVGGYTF.